Each of the 28 T cell receptor beta chains below was sequenced from the same sample in a study of vaccination and CD4 T cells after COVID-19. Oncomine TCR Beta short-read sequencing was applied to DNA from cultured CD4+ T cells. From the PCR reads, TCRdb called clonotypes with MiXCR, one entry per CDR3 protein. The sample lists 15,000 or so distinct CDR3 sequences, about 40% seen once, with 8% to 9.5% in the top ten. No cognate antigen is known for these TCRs. The treatment: roughly ten-day PBMC culture with coronavirus spike peptide pools or control peptides (ViraFEST assay). The sequencing sample was made of CD4+ T cells from blood, cultured in vitro. The receptors were sampled from a human donor who had recovered from COVID-19.

This chain uses TRBV2 with TRBJ1-1; D not resolved. The V end lost 7 bases, the J end lost 5 bases, and 11 bases lay between the germline ends. CDR1 is SNHLY and CDR2 is FYNNEI in the germline V gene. The CDR3 length is 12 residues. The CDR3 protein is CASMYRRTEAFF. Here the CDR3 DNA reads TGTGCCAGCATGTACAGACGGACTGAAGCTTTCTTT.

The rearrangement uses TRBV20-1 and TRBJ2-7, with 10 nucleotides matching TRBD2. The length of the CDR3 is 12 residues. The junction had 3 bases not matched to a gene; V was cut back by 5 bases and J by 5 bases. Per germline, CDR1 DFQATT and CDR2 SNEGSKA (reference sequence). The CDR3 bases are TGCAGTGCTTGGACTAGCGGTCACGAGCAGTACTTC. It codes for CSAWTSGHEQYF.

The chain joins TRBV10-3 to TRBJ1-2; no reliable D call. V lost 6 bases and J 1 base, leaving 15 bases between the germline ends. The V gene's germline CDR1 is ENHRY and CDR2 SYGVKD. This CDR3 contains 15 residues. DNA of the CDR3: TGTGCCATCAGCGCCGAAAGGGTTGGTAACTATGGCTACACCTTC. This sequence encodes CAISAERVGNYGYTF.

The V and J genes are TRBV29-1 and TRBJ2-5; 8 nucleotides line up with TRBD1. V dropped 5 bases and J dropped 0; count of bases not matched to a gene: 8. CDR1 and CDR2 from the germline V gene are SQVTM and ANQGSEA. There are 15 residues in the CDR3. CDR3 protein: CSVLSDRANQETQYF. CDR3 DNA sequence: TGCAGCGTTCTATCGGACAGGGCGAACCAAGAGACCCAGTACTTC.

The rearrangement uses TRBV14 and TRBJ2-1; 9 nucleotides match TRBD1. This CDR3 contains 16 residues. V lost 3 bases, J lost 7 bases, and 10 bases stayed unmatched. CDR1 is SGHDN, CDR2 FVKESK, per germline. The CDR3 nucleotides are TGTGCCAGCAGCCATCTGGGACAGGGATATAAAAATGAGCAGTTCTTC. Protein product: CASSHLGQGYKNEQFF.

This clonotype was recorded a few times. The chain is built from TRBV24-1 and TRBJ1-2; 11 bases are a match to TRBD1. The CDR3 is 14 residues long. The junction had 4 bases not matched to a gene; V was cut back by 3 bases and J by 8 bases. Germline V gives CDR1 KGHDR, CDR2 SFDVKD. CDR3: CATSDGDRGSGYTF. The CDR3 bases are TGTGCCACCAGTGATGGGGACAGGGGGAGCGGCTACACCTTC.

The chain is built from TRBV2 and TRBJ2-1; D may be TRBD2 (6 bases). This CDR3 is built from 14 residues. CDR1 is SNHLY, CDR2 FYNNEI, per germline. Trimming pared 6 bases from V and 9 bases from J, leaving 18 bases between. The CDR3 DNA reads as TGTGCCAGCAGCATACTTGGGGGGTTCAGTGAGCAGTTCTTC. Its translation: CASSILGGFSEQFF.

This clonotype was found a few times. V usage is TRBV20-1 and J usage is TRBJ2-5; possibly TRBD1 for D (6 bases). V was trimmed by 5 bases and J by 10 bases, leaving 26 bases between them. Germline loops: CDR1 DFQATT, CDR2 SNEGSKA (reference sequence). The CDR3 is 15 residues long. CDR3 nucleotides: TGCAGTGCTGACCATAGGACAGCGCATCCCGGGAACCAGTACTTC. This gives the protein CSADHRTAHPGNQYF.

The V call is TRBV10-3, the J call TRBJ2-3; tentatively, D is TRBD2 (6 bases). The germline gives CDR1 ENHRY, CDR2 SYGVKD. CDR3 length equals 13 residues. Trimming removed 11 bases from V and 0 bases from J, with 12 bases in between. The CDR3 loop reads CAGGSGSTDTQYF. The CDR3 DNA is TGTGCCGGGGGGAGCGGGAGCACAGATACGCAGTATTTT.

This clonotype showed up just a few times. The CDR3 spells CSAPDGNSYNSPLHF. The CDR3 coding sequence is TGCAGTGCGCCAGACGGCAATTCCTATAATTCACCCCTCCACTTT. The chain combines TRBV20-1 with TRBJ1-6; D gene ambiguous. CDR3 length: 15 residues. From germline, CDR1 is DFQATT and CDR2 SNEGSKA (reference sequence). The V end lost 6 bases, the J end lost 1 base, and 13 bases lay between the germline ends.

The chain combines TRBV19 with TRBJ2-7, with D perhaps assigned TRBD1 or TRBD2 (5 bases each). This CDR3 contains 15 residues. Trimming stripped 1 base from V and 3 bases from J, with 13 bases between. Per the germline V gene, CDR1 is LNHDA and CDR2 is SQIVND (reference sequence). Written as DNA, the CDR3 is TGTGCCAGTAGTATAGGGGGACGGGGATTCTACGAGCAGTACTTC. Its translation: CASSIGGRGFYEQYF.

The chain employs TRBV14 and TRBJ1-1; possibly TRBD1 for D (6 bases). Germline V gives CDR1 SGHDN, CDR2 FVKESK. V gave up 4 bases and J gave up 7 bases, with 19 bases separating them. CDR3 length: 15 amino acids. The CDR3 is CASSRDGGGGLEAFF. The DNA of the CDR3 is TGTGCCAGCAGCCGGGACGGAGGAGGGGGTCTTGAAGCTTTCTTT.

This clonotype was counted only a few times. CDR3 in amino acids: CASSDFTGNYGYTF. The CDR3, as DNA: TGTGCCAGCAGTGATTTTACAGGAAACTATGGCTACACCTTC. The chain uses TRBV2 and TRBJ1-2, with D perhaps TRBD1 (5 bases). Trimming stripped 3 bases from V and 2 bases from J, with 10 bases between. CDR1 and CDR2 (germline): SNHLY, FYNNEI. There are 14 residues in the CDR3.

This clonotype was counted a few times. The genes are TRBV20-1 and TRBJ1-1; no firm D call. The CDR3 is made up of 13 amino acids. Germline CDR1 reads DFQATT; CDR2 reads SNEGSKA (reference sequence). The germline V and J ends were trimmed by 3 bases and 1 base, with 9 bases remaining between them. CDR3 sequence reads: CSASARTNTEAFF. DNA of the CDR3: TGCAGTGCTAGTGCTCGCACGAACACTGAAGCTTTCTTT.

This clonotype has more than one count but fewer than ten. The rearrangement joins TRBV29-1 to TRBJ2-7; maybe TRBD1 (6 bases). Per the germline V gene, CDR1 is SQVTM and CDR2 is ANQGSEA. The CDR3 loop spans 11 amino acids. The V gene lost 7 bases and the J gene lost 5 bases, with 12 bases spanning the gap. CDR3 nucleotides: TGCAGCGCCCGGACAGTGGACGAGCAGTACTTC. The encoded protein is CSARTVDEQYF.

There are a few counts of this clonotype. The genes are TRBV6-1 and TRBJ2-1, with 9 bases aligning to TRBD2. V lost 7 bases, J lost 9 bases, and 10 bases stayed unmatched. Germline loops: CDR1 MNHNS, CDR2 SASEGT. This CDR3 is 14 amino acids long. CDR3 coding DNA: TGTGCCAGCAATAGCGGGAGCACTCAGGCTGAGCAGTTCTTC. Protein: CASNSGSTQAEQFF.

This clonotype was counted a few times. V is TRBV20-1 and J is TRBJ1-5, with D possibly TRBD1 on 5 matching bases. The CDR3 is 14 amino acids. Germline assignment: CDR1 DFQATT and CDR2 SNEGSKA (reference sequence). CDR3 sequence (DNA): TGCAGCGCGAAGACAGTTGGTGAAATTCAGCCCCAGCATTTT. It yields the protein CSAKTVGEIQPQHF.

This chain uses TRBV27 with TRBJ2-2; possibly TRBD1 for D (5 bases). The CDR3 has 15 residues. Germline CDR1 MNHEY, CDR2 SMNVEV (reference sequence). V was shortened by 6 bases and J by 0 bases, with 11 bases between the two germline ends. Here the CDR3 reads CASRNQGANTGELFF. CDR3 coding DNA: TGTGCCAGCAGAAATCAGGGTGCGAACACCGGGGAGCTGTTTTTT.

The V and J genes are TRBV6-1 and TRBJ2-7, with TRBD1 matching 8 bases. The length of the CDR3 is 15 residues. With V trimmed by 9 bases and J by 0 bases, 10 bases remained unmatched. Germline-derived CDR1 and CDR2 are MNHNS and SASEGT. The CDR3 here is CARKPDRGHSYEQYF. For the CDR3, the DNA is TGTGCCAGGAAACCCGACAGGGGCCACTCCTACGAGCAGTACTTC.

The V gene is TRBV6-1, the J gene TRBJ1-4, with D tentatively TRBD1 (5 bases). The germline CDR1 and CDR2 sequences are MNHNS and SASEGT. The CDR3 consists of 11 residues. Trimming shortened V by 7 bases and J by 10 bases, and 10 bases separated the two germline ends. The CDR3 region is CASTVGVKLFF. The DNA for the CDR3 is TGTGCCAGCACCGTAGGGGTAAAACTGTTTTTT.

The table lists this clonotype with a count of one. The CDR3 loop reads CASSYLDGNEQFF. CDR3 DNA sequence: TGTGCCAGCAGTTACCTCGACGGTAATGAGCAGTTCTTC. J is TRBJ2-1 and V is TRBV6-5; no firm D call. The germline CDR1 and CDR2 sequences are MNHEY and SVGAGI. This CDR3 is 13 amino acids long. V shed 2 bases and J shed 7 bases, with 9 bases lying between them.

This chain joins TRBV5-1 and TRBJ2-1; 7 nucleotides align to TRBD2. The CDR3 consists of 16 residues. V trimming: 0 bases; J trimming: 7 bases; junction bases outside the gene matches: 10. Germline V lookup: CDR1 SGHRS, CDR2 YFSETQ. CDR3: CASSLEYSGRGNEQFF. CDR3 DNA sequence: TGCGCCAGCAGCTTGGAGTATAGCGGGCGGGGTAATGAGCAGTTCTTC.

This clonotype was seen a handful of times. This chain uses TRBV20-1 with TRBJ2-2; D may be TRBD2 (6 bases). Germline V CDR1 and CDR2: DFQATT, SNEGSKA (reference sequence). V was cut by 3 bases and J by 6 bases, with 11 bases left in between. The CDR3 totals 13 residues. Here the CDR3 DNA reads TGCAGTGCTAGGAAGGAGGGCCCCGGGGAGCTGTTTTTT. Amino acids: CSARKEGPGELFF.

The chain uses TRBV21-1 and TRBJ2-7; TRBD2 reflects the table's D call only, with no check against the DNA. TRBV21-1 is a known pseudogene. The CDR3 length is 14 residues. This CDR3 reads CASSKRTSSYEQYF. The CDR3 DNA follows: TGTGCCAGCAGCAAACGGACTAGCTCCTACGAGCAGTACTTC.

V usage is TRBV7-9 and J usage is TRBJ2-7; D is unclear. Germline values: CDR1 SEHNR, CDR2 FQNEAQ (reference sequence). The CDR3 runs 13 residues. Trimming removed 2 bases at V and 7 bases at J, with 12 bases between. The CDR3 DNA reads as TGTGCCAGCAGCTTAAGGCCAGATGGGGAGCAGTACTTC. Encoded protein: CASSLRPDGEQYF. The whole variable domain, filled in from reference TRBV7-9 and TRBJ2-7, reads DTGVSQNPRHKITKRGQNVTFRCDPISEHNRLYWYRQTLGQGPEFLTYFQNEAQLEKSRLLSDRFSAERPKGSFSTLEIQRTEQGDSAMYLCASSLRPDGEQYFGPGTRLTVT.

The genes are TRBV6-4 and TRBJ2-5, with D perhaps TRBD2 (6 bases). Germline loops: CDR1 MRHNA, CDR2 SNTAGT. The CDR3 covers 14 residues. Trimming pared 8 bases from V and 1 base from J, leaving 14 bases between. CDR3 DNA sequence: TGTGCCAGCCGGGTCGTGGAGGGCCAAGAGACCCAGTACTTC. This sequence encodes CASRVVEGQETQYF.

The genes are TRBV20-1 and TRBJ2-3; D is ambiguous. The CDR3 is 12 residues long. Germline V gene data show CDR1 as DFQATT and CDR2 as SNEGSKA (reference sequence). Between the trimmed V and J ends, which lost 6 bases and 0 bases, there was a span of 7 bases. The CDR3 nucleotides read TGCAGTGCCTATTCTAGCACAGATACGCAGTATTTT. Its translation is CSAYSSTDTQYF.

The V gene is TRBV5-1, the J gene TRBJ2-7; TRBD1 matches 9 bases. The CDR3 totals 14 residues. V lost 2 bases, J lost 3 bases, and 3 bases stayed unmatched. Germline V gene data show CDR1 as SGHRS and CDR2 as YFSETQ. The CDR3 sequence: CASSFTGQGYEQYF. The CDR3 region has the DNA TGCGCCAGCAGCTTCACGGGACAGGGCTACGAGCAGTACTTC.